This note documents a single T cell receptor (beta chain) sequence. What it binds is unknown. The sample originates from a study of shared clonotypes between healthy human individuals. Study-wide results and caveats: As a rule, naive subsets had a larger estimated richness than memory subsets. Sharing across a few donors was seen in roughly 5% of naive CD4 clonotypes.

TCRdb's copy holds only in-frame clones and misses some; the assay was immunoSEQ multiplex PCR. The sample includes hundreds of thousands of clones, about 96% of them seen just once. The CDR3 is made up of 15 amino acids. V shed 2 bases, J shed 7 bases, and the junction held 8 bases outside the gene matches. Germline CDR1 is WNHNN and CDR2 is SYGVQD (reference sequence). CD45RO negativity and positive selection for CCR7 defined naive CD8 cells, a population that excluded terminally differentiated effector memory CD45RA+ cells. Caucasian adults residing in Nashville, Tennessee made up all the donors. The rearrangement uses TRBV10-1 and TRBJ2-1; 7 bases line up with TRBD2. The clonotype originates from a woman in her 30s in good health. Sequences were obtained from naive CD8+ T cells sorted from blood. The CDR3 DNA reads as TGCGCCAGCAGTGAGCTTGCGGGAGAAATTAATGAGCAGTTCTTC. Translated, it gives CASSELAGEINEQFF.